This T cell receptor (beta chain) was retrieved from a study of human T cells and chemical hapten exposure. The wider study: Patches with 0.01% DPC went on the upper back, and the tests were read at 6 days.

Stated time point: patch test 1, 2 weeks after DPC sensitization. Treatment: therapeutic diphenylcyclopropenone sensitization with weekly scalp DPC. The CDR3 loop spans 12 amino acids. Germline values: CDR1 DFQATT, CDR2 SNEGSKA (reference sequence). The ends were cut back, 0 bases at V and 4 bases at J, with 7 bases in the middle. The library attached unique molecular identifiers to individual cDNA molecules. TCRdb reprocessed the RACE reads with MiXCR, giving one entry per CDR3 protein. The sample lists some 49,000 distinct CDR3 sequences; 9% to 9.5% were seen once. This clonotype was seen ten or more times.

Sequencing used whole blood, obtained in connection with sensitization to the hapten diphenylcyclopropenone (DPC). The chain is built from TRBV20-1 and TRBJ2-7, with a tentative D call TRBD2 (6 bases). The receptor was derived from a woman aged 50 to 65 with alopecia areata. Some clones in this sample may be carry-over from other donors' samples. CDR3 region: CSAREAGYEQYF. For the CDR3, the DNA is TGCAGTGCTAGAGAGGCGGGGTACGAGCAGTACTTC.